The 26 T cell receptor beta chains in this list originate from one sample, sequenced in a study of somatic mutations in cytotoxic T cells in rheumatoid arthritis. Produced via immunoSEQ multiplex PCR; TCRdb's table is partial and in-frame only. This table holds 15,000 to 20,000 clones, more than 65% found once. Sequenced: CD8+ T cells sorted from blood. The origin of the receptors is an adult with rheumatoid arthritis.

The chain carries TRBV9 and TRBJ2-2; D not certain. V was trimmed by 3 bases and J by 8 bases, leaving 8 bases between them. Germline CDR1 and CDR2: SGDLS and YYNGEE. This CDR3 spans 12 amino acids. The CDR3 nucleotides read TGTGCCAGCAGCGCCACATGGGGGGAGCTGTTTTTT. Amino acid sequence: CASSATWGELFF.

This sequence joins TRBV4-1 and TRBJ2-5; 11 positions agree with TRBD2. The junction had 21 bases not matched to a gene; V was cut back by 4 bases and J by 5 bases. The CDR3 has 20 residues. The germline CDR1 and CDR2 sequences are MGHRA and YSYEKL. The CDR3 region is CASSPYTWGLAALGRETQYF. In nucleotides, the CDR3 is TGCGCCAGCAGCCCCTACACATGGGGACTAGCGGCTTTGGGGCGGGAGACCCAGTACTTC.

The rearrangement links TRBV2 to TRBJ2-7; 7 bases map to TRBD1. J was trimmed by 3 bases and V by 3 bases; bases with no gene match: 5. CDR1 SNHLY and CDR2 FYNNEI come from the germline V gene. The CDR3 totals 14 residues. CDR3 loop: CASSEAQGFYEQYF. CDR3 nucleotides: TGTGCCAGCAGTGAGGCACAGGGGTTCTACGAGCAGTACTTC. Combining the CDR3 with reference TRBV2 and TRBJ2-7 gives the whole variable domain EPEVTQTPSHQVTQMGQEVILRCVPISNHLYFYWYRQILGQKVEFLVSFYNNEISEKSEIFDDQFSVERPDGSNFTLKIRSTKLEDSAMYFCASSEAQGFYEQYFGPGTRLTVT.

CDR3 in DNA: TGTGCCAGCAGCATCATAGCGTCCTCCTACGAGCAGTACTTC. Its protein is CASSIIASSYEQYF. The chain links TRBV7-9 to TRBJ2-7, with D tentatively TRBD2 (5 bases). The V gene lost 5 bases and the J gene lost 0 bases, with 11 bases spanning the gap. Germline V gene data show CDR1 as SEHNR and CDR2 as FQNEAQ (reference sequence). CDR3 length: 14 amino acids.

The rearrangement links TRBV27 to TRBJ2-7; a weak D match, TRBD2 (6 bases). CDR1 is MNHEY and CDR2 is SMNVEV in the germline V gene (reference sequence). The CDR3 has 16 residues. V lost 6 bases and J lost 0, with 18 bases in between. CDR3 sequence (DNA): TGTGCCAGCAGCAACAATCTAGCGCCTTTCTCCTACGAGCAGTACTTC. Translated, it gives CASSNNLAPFSYEQYF.

In its sample, this clone was seen once. V and J are TRBV27 and TRBJ1-2; D unclear. V lost 3 bases to trimming and J lost 13 bases, with 15 bases between them. The germline gives CDR1 MNHEY, CDR2 SMNVEV (reference sequence). The CDR3 is made up of 12 amino acids. The CDR3 sequence is CASSFGQHLLTF. CDR3 nucleotides: TGTGCCAGCAGTTTCGGTCAGCACCTCCTCACCTTC.

The J gene is TRBJ2-3, the V gene TRBV7-3, with D possibly matching TRBD2 (6 bases). The CDR3 loop spans 16 amino acids. Germline assignment: CDR1 SGHTA and CDR2 FQGTGA. V was cut by 5 bases and J by 2 bases, with 17 bases left in between. CDR3 loop: CASSTSGLPNTDTQYF. The CDR3 DNA follows: TGTGCCAGCAGCACCAGTGGACTACCGAACACAGATACGCAGTATTTT.

The chain joins TRBV5-6 to TRBJ2-5; 7 nucleotides match TRBD2. Trimming removed 3 bases from V and 3 bases from J; junction bases left unmatched: 2. The CDR3 is 13 amino acids. Germline V gene sequence: CDR1 SGHDT, CDR2 YYEEEE. The CDR3 DNA sequence: TGTGCCAGCAGCTCAAGCGGGGAAGAGACCCAGTACTTC. It translates to CASSSSGEETQYF.

J is TRBJ2-7 and V is TRBV4-2, with TRBD2 identical over 10 bases. CDR3 size: 15 residues. Trimming removed 3 bases from V and 5 bases from J; junction bases left unmatched: 7. In germline, CDR1 is LGHNA, CDR2 YNFKEQ. As DNA, the CDR3 is TGTGCCAGCAGCCACCTAGCGGGAGATCGGAACGAGCAGTACTTC. Translation gives CASSHLAGDRNEQYF.

J is TRBJ2-7 and V is TRBV27; maybe TRBD2 (5 bases). Germline V CDR1 and CDR2: MNHEY, SMNVEV (reference sequence). The CDR3 totals 16 residues. Trimming took 2 bases from V and 6 from J, leaving 20 bases between them. The DNA for the CDR3 is TGTGCCAGCAGTTTAGGGCTCGGGCTAGCCCGTGGCGAGCAGTACTTC. Translated, it gives CASSLGLGLARGEQYF.

The chain uses TRBV6-1 and TRBJ2-2; no clear D gene. This CDR3 region has 13 residues. Germline CDR1 is MNHNS and CDR2 is SASEGT. The V end was cut by 8 bases, the J end by 3 bases, with 10 bases between. In nucleotides, the CDR3 is TGTGCCAGCCGACCGAAAGACACCGGGGAGCTGTTTTTT. This translates into CASRPKDTGELFF.

The chain is built from TRBV5-1 and TRBJ1-1; a possible D gene is TRBD1 (5 bases). The germline V and J ends were trimmed by 0 bases and 6 bases, with 12 bases remaining between them. Germline values: CDR1 SGHRS, CDR2 YFSETQ. The CDR3 is made up of 14 amino acids. The CDR3 protein is CASSLAGGESEAFF. The CDR3 bases are TGCGCCAGCAGCTTGGCTGGGGGGGAGTCTGAAGCTTTCTTT.

This chain joins TRBV6-1 and TRBJ2-3; 11 positions agree with TRBD2. Germline loops: CDR1 MNHNS, CDR2 SASEGT. The CDR3 sequence is 15 residues long. V was pared by 6 bases and J by 4 bases, with 6 bases of the junction left unmatched. CDR3 loop: CASRMTSGISDTQYF. DNA of the CDR3: TGTGCCAGCAGGATGACTAGCGGGATATCAGATACGCAGTATTTT.

This clone was found a few times. V gene TRBV10-2 combines with J gene TRBJ2-5; 8 bases line up with TRBD2. Trimming cost V 6 bases and J 2 bases; bases outside gene matches: 8. This CDR3 spans 15 amino acids. The germline CDR1 and CDR2 sequences are WSHSY and SAAADI. In DNA form, the CDR3 reads TGCGCCAGCAGGGACTTACTAGCGGAACAAGAGACCCAGTACTTC. Translated, it gives CASRDLLAEQETQYF.

The chain uses TRBV7-2 and TRBJ1-1; D remains unclear. The ends were cut back, 5 bases at V and 8 bases at J, with 18 bases in the middle. This CDR3 has 14 amino acids. Germline CDR1 SGHTA, CDR2 FQGNSA. The CDR3 region has the DNA TGTGCCAGCAGCGAGGTGCCGGACTTCCTAGAAGCTTTCTTT. It is translated as CASSEVPDFLEAFF.

The chain carries TRBV7-8 and TRBJ2-3; 9 bases align to TRBD2. The CDR3 contains 14 residues. The V segment lost 1 base and the J segment 7 bases; nucleotides outside the gene matches: 3. The germline gives CDR1 SGHVS, CDR2 FQNEAQ. In DNA form, the CDR3 reads TGTGCCAGCAGCTTAGGGCGGGGGGGCCATACGCAGTATTTT. Its protein is CASSLGRGGHTQYF.

The table lists this clone with a few counts. This sequence joins TRBV9 and TRBJ2-7; TRBD1 matches 7 bases. Germline V lookup: CDR1 SGDLS, CDR2 YYNGEE. The CDR3 is made up of 15 amino acids. With 0 bases clipped from V and 2 bases from J, the junction kept 5 bases outside the gene matches. CDR3 sequence reads: CASSVAEGAPYEQYF. The CDR3 region has the DNA TGTGCCAGCAGCGTAGCAGAGGGGGCTCCCTACGAGCAGTACTTC.

The chain has TRBV7-6 and TRBJ2-3; 7 bases agree with TRBD2. Germline V gene lookup returns CDR1 SGHVS and CDR2 FNYEAQ. Trimming removed 5 bases from V and 0 bases from J; junction bases left unmatched: 8. There are 16 residues in the CDR3. CDR3 protein: CASSQHPGLSTDTQYF. CDR3 sequence (DNA): TGTGCCAGCAGCCAACACCCGGGACTAAGCACAGATACGCAGTATTTT.

The gene calls are TRBV23-1 and TRBJ1-2; 10 bases are a match to TRBD1. TRBV23-1 is marked as an open reading frame, function uncertain. There are 14 residues in the CDR3. J lost 2 bases, V lost 6 bases, and 3 bases had no gene match. CDR3 bases: TGCGCCAGCAGGCCGGACAGGGGGAACTATGGCTACACCTTC. It codes for CASRPDRGNYGYTF.

The chain combines TRBV6-1 with TRBJ2-7; D is perhaps TRBD1 (5 bases). The CDR3 has 15 residues. Trimming cost V 0 bases and J 1 base, with 10 bases left between them. CDR1 is MNHNS and CDR2 is SASEGT in the germline V gene. DNA for the CDR3: TGTGCCAGCAGTGAAGCGTTTGGACAATCCTACGAGCAGTACTTC. Translation gives CASSEAFGQSYEQYF.

CDR3 in amino acids: CASSELRGSSYEQYF. In DNA, the CDR3 is TGTGCCAGCAGTGAATTGCGGGGGAGCTCCTACGAGCAGTACTTC. The chain joins TRBV2 to TRBJ2-7; 7 positions agree with TRBD2. V dropped 2 bases and J dropped 0; count of bases not matched to a gene: 4. The CDR3 has 15 amino acids. Per germline, CDR1 SNHLY and CDR2 FYNNEI. The whole variable domain, remainder taken from reference TRBV2 and TRBJ2-7, is EPEVTQTPSHQVTQMGQEVILRCVPISNHLYFYWYRQILGQKVEFLVSFYNNEISEKSEIFDDQFSVERPDGSNFTLKIRSTKLEDSAMYFCASSELRGSSYEQYFGPGTRLTVT.

The rearrangement links TRBV2 to TRBJ1-2, with a tentative D call TRBD1 (5 bases). Germline V gene sequence: CDR1 SNHLY, CDR2 FYNNEI. CDR3 length: 12 residues. V lost 11 bases and J 1 base, leaving 11 bases between the germline ends. This CDR3 reads CAQGGGNYGYTF. DNA for the CDR3: TGTGCCCAGGGTGGGGGTAACTATGGCTACACCTTC.

The rearrangement uses TRBV29-1 and TRBJ1-2, with D perhaps matching TRBD1 (6 bases). The V gene lost 0 bases and the J gene lost 8 bases, with 16 bases spanning the gap. The CDR3 sequence is 14 residues long. Germline CDR1 and CDR2: SQVTM and ANQGSEA. Here the CDR3 DNA reads TGCAGCGTTGAAGATCCACGTGCAGGGGTCGGCTACACCTTC. Its translation is CSVEDPRAGVGYTF.

This rearrangement joins TRBV13 to TRBJ1-4; D may be TRBD1 (6 bases). Germline assignment: CDR1 PRHDT and CDR2 FYEKMQ (reference sequence). Deletions cut 0 bases from V and 0 bases from J, with 17 bases between. This CDR3 has 19 amino acids. The DNA of the CDR3 is TGTGCCAGCAGCTTAGGCCAGGGAGCAAGGGGGGCAACTAATGAAAAACTGTTTTTT. It specifies CASSLGQGARGATNEKLFF.

V is TRBV4-1 and J is TRBJ2-2; 8 bases are a match to TRBD2. Per the germline V gene, CDR1 is MGHRA and CDR2 is YSYEKL. J gave up 1 base and V 6 bases, and 7 bases lay outside the gene matches. This CDR3 is built from 16 residues. The CDR3 region has the DNA TGCGCCAGCAGTCTGAGCGGGGGTATGAACACCGGGGAGCTGTTTTTT. It specifies CASSLSGGMNTGELFF.

This chain joins TRBV27 and TRBJ1-5, with 9 positions matching TRBD1. V lost 6 bases to trimming and J lost 1 base; unmatched junction nucleotides: 4. The CDR3 covers 15 residues. Germline CDR1 reads MNHEY; CDR2 reads SMNVEV (reference sequence). DNA of the CDR3: TGTGCCAGCAGACGGGACAGGGTAAGCAATCAGCCCCAGCATTTT. It encodes CASRRDRVSNQPQHF.